This T cell receptor (beta chain) was sequenced for a study of blood T cell repertoires in COVID-19. The wider study: Both acute and convalescent COVID-19 samples were obtained from the United States, Italy and Spain. In each case, the material was cDNA or gDNA derived from T cells, B-cell-depleted T cells, or PBMCs.

Germline assignment: CDR1 SGHRS and CDR2 YFSETQ. CDR3 length: 15 amino acids. V was clipped by 4 bases and J by 8 bases; unmatched bases: 12. There are a few counts of this clone. The data were produced by immunoSEQ multiplex PCR, yet TCRdb's version contains in-frame clones alone and is incomplete. This repertoire shows more than 60,000 clones, approximately 74% found once; its top ten account for just over 2.5%. Sequencing used peripheral blood. The clonotype comes from a human donor with acute or convalescent COVID-19. The donor label of this sample is uncertain. This sequence joins TRBV5-1 and TRBJ1-2; 9 positions match TRBD1. The CDR3 region is CASSRTTGGESGYTF. The CDR3 nucleotides read TGCGCCAGCAGCCGAACAACAGGGGGCGAAAGCGGCTACACCTTC.